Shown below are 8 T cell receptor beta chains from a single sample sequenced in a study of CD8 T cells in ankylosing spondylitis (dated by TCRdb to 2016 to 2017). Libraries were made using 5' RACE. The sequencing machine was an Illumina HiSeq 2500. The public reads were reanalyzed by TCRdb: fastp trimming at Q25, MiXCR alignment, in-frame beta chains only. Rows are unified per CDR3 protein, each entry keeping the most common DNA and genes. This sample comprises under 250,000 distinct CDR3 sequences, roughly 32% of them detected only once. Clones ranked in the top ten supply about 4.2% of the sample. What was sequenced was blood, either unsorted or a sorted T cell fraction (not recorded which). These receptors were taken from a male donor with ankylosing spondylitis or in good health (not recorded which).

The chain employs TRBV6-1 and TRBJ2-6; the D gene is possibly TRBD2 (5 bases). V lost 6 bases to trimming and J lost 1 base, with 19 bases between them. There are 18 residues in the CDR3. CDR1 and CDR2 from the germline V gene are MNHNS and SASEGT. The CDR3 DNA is TGTGCCAGCAGCCCCTCGGTAGCGACTTTTTCTGGGGCCAACGTCCTGACTTTC. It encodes CASSPSVATFSGANVLTF.

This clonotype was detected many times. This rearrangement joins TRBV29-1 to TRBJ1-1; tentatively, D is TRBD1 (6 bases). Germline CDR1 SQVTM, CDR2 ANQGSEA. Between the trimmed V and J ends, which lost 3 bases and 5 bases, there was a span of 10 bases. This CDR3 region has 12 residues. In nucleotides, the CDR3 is TGCAGCGTTGACAGGGGAGGAACTGAAGCTTTCTTT. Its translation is CSVDRGGTEAFF.

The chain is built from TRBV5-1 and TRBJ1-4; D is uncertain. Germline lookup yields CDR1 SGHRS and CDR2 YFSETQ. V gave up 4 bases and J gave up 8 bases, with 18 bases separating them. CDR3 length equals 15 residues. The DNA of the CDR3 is TGCGCCAGCAGCCCCCTGGACCCCGGGCAAGAAAAACTGTTTTTT. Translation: CASSPLDPGQEKLFF.

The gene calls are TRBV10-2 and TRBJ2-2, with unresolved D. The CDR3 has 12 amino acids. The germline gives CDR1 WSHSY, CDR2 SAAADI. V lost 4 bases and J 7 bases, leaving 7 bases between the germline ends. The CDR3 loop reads CASSGAVGELFF. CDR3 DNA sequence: TGCGCCAGCAGTGGGGCAGTCGGGGAGCTGTTTTTT.

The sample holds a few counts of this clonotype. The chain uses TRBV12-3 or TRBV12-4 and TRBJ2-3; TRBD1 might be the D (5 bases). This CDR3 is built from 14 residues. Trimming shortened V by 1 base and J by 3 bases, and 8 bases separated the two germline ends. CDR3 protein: CASSLVAGTDTQYF. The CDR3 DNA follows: TGTGCCAGCAGTTTAGTAGCAGGGACAGATACGCAGTATTTT.

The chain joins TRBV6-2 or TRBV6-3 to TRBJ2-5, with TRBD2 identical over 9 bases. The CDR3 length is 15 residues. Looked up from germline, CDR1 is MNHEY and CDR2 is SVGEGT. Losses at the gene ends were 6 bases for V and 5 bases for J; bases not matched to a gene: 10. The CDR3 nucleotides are TGTGCCAGCAGAGGCGGGGGGGCCGGTTTGGAGACCCAGTACTTC. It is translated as CASRGGGAGLETQYF.

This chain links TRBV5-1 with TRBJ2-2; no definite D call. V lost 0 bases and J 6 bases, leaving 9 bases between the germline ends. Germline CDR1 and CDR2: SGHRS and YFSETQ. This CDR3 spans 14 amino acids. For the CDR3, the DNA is TGCGCCAGCAGCTTGGAACTATACGCCGGGGAGCTGTTTTTT. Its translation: CASSLELYAGELFF.

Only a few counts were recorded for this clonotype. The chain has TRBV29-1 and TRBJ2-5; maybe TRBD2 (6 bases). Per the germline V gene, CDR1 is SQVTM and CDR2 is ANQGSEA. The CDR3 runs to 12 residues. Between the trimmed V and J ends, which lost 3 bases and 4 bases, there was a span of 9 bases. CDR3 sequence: CSVEGAGETQYF. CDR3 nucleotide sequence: TGCAGCGTTGAGGGAGCGGGAGAGACCCAGTACTTC. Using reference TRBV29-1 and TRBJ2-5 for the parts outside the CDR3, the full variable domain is SAVISQKPSRDICQRGTSLTIQCQVDSQVTMMFWYRQQPGQSLTLIATANQGSEATYESGFVIDKFPISRPNLTFSTLTVSNMSPEDSSIYLCSVEGAGETQYFGPGTRLLVL.